Listed below are T cell receptor beta chains from one sample, sequenced in a study of T-cell reconstitution after alpha-beta-depleted transplantation in children. TCRdb reprocessed the PCR reads via MiXCR and lists one record per CDR3 protein. The sample carries some 200,000 distinct CDR3 sequences, about 8.4% recorded once. The material was PBMCs, mostly from graft donor cells, obtained 360 days after TCRalphabeta/CD19-depleted stem cell transplant. Source of these receptors: a male patient aged 2-10 years who had a stem cell transplant for acute myeloid leukemia, so the T cells may come from the graft donor. Each CDR3 is given with its conserved first and last residue. The D gene is left open where the match is weak. Clone size is not always given. Where it is, it says once, few, many or a class for expanded clones.

TRBV19	.	TRBJ2-4	.	TGTGCCAGTAGTTCCCAAGAGGAGGTTTCAAACATTCAGTACTTC	CASSSQEEVSNIQYF
TRBV27	many	TRBJ2-2	.	TGTGCCAGCAGTTTAACGGGAGCCGGGGAGCTGTTTTTT	CASSLTGAGELFF
TRBV29-1	many	TRBJ2-1	TRBD1	TGCAGCGTTGAAGGGGGCGGACAGGGCTACAATGAGCAGTTCTTC	CSVEGGGQGYNEQFF
TRBV29-1	many	TRBJ2-1	.	TGCAGCGTCTCCGTCCCACGGGGTTACAATGAGCAGTTCTTC	CSVSVPRGYNEQFF
TRBV11-2	few	TRBJ2-1	TRBD2	TGTGCCAGCAGCCTCCTCCTAGCGGGGGCCTACAATGAGCAGTTCTTC	CASSLLLAGAYNEQFF
TRBV5-1	few	TRBJ2-2	.	TGCGCCAGCAGCTCGGGACCACTCGGGGTCGGGGAGCTGTTTTTT	CASSSGPLGVGELFF
TRBV12-3/TRBV12-4	many	TRBJ1-6	TRBD1	TGTGCCAGCAGTTTGGTCAGGGGGACTTCACCCCTCCACTTT	CASSLVRGTSPLHF
TRBV9	.	TRBJ2-1	TRBD2	TGTGCCAGCAGCTCACGGACTAGCGGGAGGGCCAATGAGCAGTTCTTC	CASSSRTSGRANEQFF
TRBV7-9	many	TRBJ2-3	.	TGTGCCAGCAGCTCCCCGGGGAGGACGTCTAGCACAGATACGCAGTATTTT	CASSSPGRTSSTDTQYF
TRBV20-1	many	TRBJ2-1	.	TGCAGTGCTAGGCCACTGACTAGTAACAATGAGCAGTTCTTC	CSARPLTSNNEQFF
TRBV5-1	few	TRBJ2-7	.	TGCGCCAGCAGCTTGCAGGGTTATCCCTACGAGCAGTACTTC	CASSLQGYPYEQYF
TRBV20-1	many	TRBJ2-7	.	TGCAGTGCTACGGATCTCTGGGGGAACGAGCAGTACTTC	CSATDLWGNEQYF
TRBV12-3/TRBV12-4	few	TRBJ1-2	.	TGTGCCAGCAGTTTGCGTTTGCTGGGCCGAGGCTACACCTTC	CASSLRLLGRGYTF
TRBV12-3/TRBV12-4	.	TRBJ2-1	.	TGTGCCAGCAGTTTAGACAGCCTCGACAATGAGCAGTTCTTC	CASSLDSLDNEQFF
TRBV20-1	.	TRBJ2-7	TRBD1	TGCAGTGCTAGGGAGCGAGGACAGGGTTTCGAGCAGTACTTC	CSARERGQGFEQYF
TRBV4-2	few	TRBJ1-4	.	TGTGCCAGCAGCCAAGAGGTTGGGGTGGAGAAACTGTTTTTT	CASSQEVGVEKLFF
TRBV7-7	few	TRBJ2-2	.	TGTGCTAGCACCTCATCGTCCGGGGAGCTGTTTTTT	CASTSSSGELFF
TRBV10-3	.	TRBJ1-1	TRBD1	TGTGCCATCAGTGAGGACGTCCGACAGGGGTCCGACTGGGCTTTCTTT	CAISEDVRQGSDWAFF
TRBV20-1	many	TRBJ2-2	.	TGCAGTGCTAGAGCCCGGAGGCCTACCGGGGAGCTGTTTTTT	CSARARRPTGELFF
TRBV5-1	.	TRBJ2-3	.	TGCGCCAGCAGCTTGGAGTTAAGGGTAAAGGTTGATACGCAGTATTTT	CASSLELRVKVDTQYF
TRBV12-3/TRBV12-4	many	TRBJ1-2	.	TGTGCCAGCAGTCCCCTAGGGGGGTATGGCTACACCTTC	CASSPLGGYGYTF
TRBV20-1	.	TRBJ2-5	.	TGCAGTGCTACGCTTACAGGGGAGGGGACCCAGTACTTC	CSATLTGEGTQYF
TRBV6-2/TRBV6-3	.	TRBJ2-5	.	TGTGCCAGCAGGAAGTCGTCGGAGACCCAGTACTTC	CASRKSSETQYF
TRBV12-3/TRBV12-4	.	TRBJ2-7	.	TGTGCCAGCAGTTTCGGACTGACCTACGAGCAGTACTTC	CASSFGLTYEQYF
TRBV20-1	.	TRBJ1-1	.	TGCAGTGCTCTCGGGGGACCTAGCACTGAAGCTTTCTTT	CSALGGPSTEAFF
TRBV6-5	many	TRBJ1-2	TRBD1	TGTGCCAGCAGTTACGCCTCACAGGGGTTTGGCTACACCTTC	CASSYASQGFGYTF
TRBV11-1	.	TRBJ2-5	.	TGTGCCAGCAGCCTCGGGACCGCGGGGACCCAGTACTTC	CASSLGTAGTQYF
TRBV5-1	.	TRBJ2-3	.	TGCGCCAGCAGCTTGGTAGCTCTGACAGATACGCAGTATTTT	CASSLVALTDTQYF
TRBV5-1	many	TRBJ2-7	.	TGCGCCAGCAGCTTGGACGGGGTAAATAACGAGCAGTACTTC	CASSLDGVNNEQYF
TRBV12-3/TRBV12-4	many	TRBJ1-1	.	TGTGCCAGCAGTTTAGGGCAGCAGGCTTTCTTT	CASSLGQQAFF
TRBV19	many	TRBJ2-2	.	TGTGCCAGTAGTATCCCGGGGTACACCGGGGAGCTGTTTTTT	CASSIPGYTGELFF
TRBV7-2	few	TRBJ2-7	.	TGTGCCAGCAGCCCCGGGCACGAGCAGTACTTC	CASSPGHEQYF
TRBV5-6	.	TRBJ1-5	TRBD1	TGTGCCAGCAGCGCCGGGACAGGGGCGGGACAGCCCCAGCATTTT	CASSAGTGAGQPQHF
TRBV28	many	TRBJ1-5	.	TGTGCCAGCAGGTCATCGTCTCAGCCCCAGCATTTT	CASRSSSQPQHF
TRBV7-9	few	TRBJ2-1	.	TGTGCCAGCAGCCCCGAGTACAATGAGCAGTTCTTC	CASSPEYNEQFF
TRBV29-1	many	TRBJ1-2	.	TGCAGCGTTTCACAGGGCGACTATGGCTACACCTTC	CSVSQGDYGYTF
TRBV12-3/TRBV12-4	many	TRBJ2-3	.	TGTGCCAGCAGTCCCGGGGATGGCGTTGGCACAGATACGCAGTATTTT	CASSPGDGVGTDTQYF
TRBV12-3/TRBV12-4	.	TRBJ1-3	.	TGTGCCAGCAAAAAAAGTTCCAGGGCTTCAAAGAGCTCTGGAAACACCATATATTTT	CASKKSSRASKSSGNTIYF
TRBV4-1	.	TRBJ2-1	TRBD2	TGCGCCAGCAGCCTTACACCGGGACTAGCGGGGCAGTCCTACAATGAGCAGTTCTTC	CASSLTPGLAGQSYNEQFF
TRBV20-1	.	TRBJ2-1	TRBD1	TGCAGTGCTAGAGGCCGGGACAGGGGTGATAATGAGCAGTTCTTC	CSARGRDRGDNEQFF
TRBV15	.	TRBJ2-1	TRBD2	TGTGCCACCAGCAGAGTCTTTAGCGGGAGAGAGCAGTTCTTC	CATSRVFSGREQFF
TRBV12-3/TRBV12-4	many	TRBJ2-1	TRBD2	TGTGCCAGCAGTTTATTAGCGGGAGGGGGGAATGAGCAGTTCTTC	CASSLLAGGGNEQFF
TRBV5-1	.	TRBJ1-3	.	TGCGCCAGCAGCTTGGGGACTGGGGGAAACACCATATATTTT	CASSLGTGGNTIYF
TRBV5-6	.	TRBJ2-7	.	TGTGCCAGCAGCTTGAGGCAGGCCGGGTCCTACGAGCAGTACTTC	CASSLRQAGSYEQYF
TRBV12-3/TRBV12-4	few	TRBJ2-2	.	TGTGCCAGCAGTGCGGACCTGAACACCGGGGAGCTGTTTTTT	CASSADLNTGELFF
TRBV12-3/TRBV12-4	many	TRBJ2-3	.	TGTGCCAGCAGTCCGACAGGAGTCACAGATACGCAGTATTTT	CASSPTGVTDTQYF
TRBV29-1	.	TRBJ2-3	.	TGCAGCGTGGACCTCCCTACAGATACGCAGTATTTT	CSVDLPTDTQYF
TRBV12-3/TRBV12-4	many	TRBJ2-1	.	TGTGCCAGCAGCGGGACTCTCTCCTACAATGAGCAGTTCTTC	CASSGTLSYNEQFF
TRBV12-3/TRBV12-4	many	TRBJ1-2	TRBD1	TGTGCCAGCAGTTCCTGGGACAGACCAGCCTATGGCTACACCTTC	CASSSWDRPAYGYTF
TRBV7-3	.	TRBJ2-2	.	TGTGCCAGCAGCCCTACAGGGCCCGCGAACACCGGGGAGCTGTTTTTT	CASSPTGPANTGELFF
TRBV4-1	few	TRBJ2-3	TRBD2	TGCGCCAGCAGCCAAGATCGTTTCCTAGCGGGGCATAGCACAGATACGCAGTATTTT	CASSQDRFLAGHSTDTQYF
TRBV29-1	many	TRBJ2-6	TRBD1	TGCAGCGTTGAAGATCGACAGGGGACCAACTCTGGGGCCAACGTCCTGACTTTC	CSVEDRQGTNSGANVLTF
TRBV29-1	.	TRBJ2-3	.	TGCAGCGTTACCGGGACGCCAAGCACAGATACGCAGTATTTT	CSVTGTPSTDTQYF